The 5 T cell receptor beta chains below come from one sample, sequenced in a study of T cell responses to AZD1222 COVID-19 vaccine. The protocol was immunoSEQ multiplex PCR, while the TCRdb copy is restricted to in-frame clones and leaves out a portion. The sample consists of about 160,000 clones, about 92% of them appearing once. The sequencing used peripheral blood, collected 28 days after the second AZD1222 dose. These receptor sequences come from an adult who received the AZD1222 COVID-19 vaccine.

The V gene is TRBV11-3, the J gene TRBJ2-1, with TRBD2 matching 9 bases. J was trimmed by 4 bases and V by 5 bases; bases with no gene match: 9. Germline-derived CDR1 and CDR2 are SGHNT and YENEEA. The CDR3 extends over 16 amino acids. The CDR3 DNA sequence: TGTGCCAGCAGCCATAGCGGGAGCGGAAAATACAATGAGCAGTTCTTC. It yields the protein CASSHSGSGKYNEQFF.

The chain employs TRBV6-6 and TRBJ1-4; TRBD1 is a possible D gene (5 bases). The CDR3 has 13 amino acids. V was clipped by 8 bases and J by 6 bases, with 13 bases between them. Germline-derived CDR1 and CDR2 are MNHNY and SVGAGI (reference sequence). CDR3: CASEGGADEKLFF. As DNA, the CDR3 is TGTGCCAGCGAGGGAGGGGCGGATGAAAAACTGTTTTTT.

V usage is TRBV27 and J usage is TRBJ1-4; D gene unclear. The CDR3 is 20 residues long. Germline V lookup: CDR1 MNHEY, CDR2 SMNVEV (reference sequence). Trimming removed 0 bases from V and 1 base from J, with 21 bases in between. CDR3 amino acids: CASSLSYPGVFFRTNEKLFF. The CDR3 DNA sequence: TGTGCCAGCAGTTTATCTTATCCAGGAGTTTTTTTTAGAACTAATGAAAAACTGTTTTTT.

J is TRBJ2-3 and V is TRBV5-1; TRBD2 agrees at 8 bases. Trimming removed 0 bases from V and 5 bases from J; junction bases left unmatched: 8. The germline V gene has CDR1 SGHRS and CDR2 YFSETQ. This CDR3 contains 16 residues. CDR3 region: CASSLARGGSLDTQYF. For the CDR3, the DNA is TGCGCCAGCAGCTTGGCCCGGGGGGGTTCTCTAGATACGCAGTATTTT.

The chain recombines TRBV5-8 with TRBJ1-2, with 8 positions matching TRBD1. CDR3 length: 14 amino acids. The ends lost 0 bases at V and 7 bases at J; junction bases unmatched: 5. CDR1 and CDR2 from the germline V gene are SGHTS and YDEGEE. CDR3 amino acids: CASSLGQGYGGYTF. The CDR3 DNA follows: TGTGCCAGCAGCTTGGGACAGGGGTATGGTGGCTACACCTTC.